This TCR beta chain was captured by sequencing in a study of blood T cell repertoires in COVID-19. Study summary: Both acute and convalescent COVID-19 samples were obtained from the United States, Italy and Spain.

The CDR3 is 13 residues long. V lost 6 bases to trimming and J lost 4 bases, with 12 bases between them. Method: immunoSEQ multiplex PCR; TCRdb's copy keeps in-frame clones and lacks some. Found here are approximately 91,000 clones, approximately 80% of them singletons; the top ten hold roughly 7.3%. What was sequenced was peripheral blood. The chain combines TRBV12-3 or TRBV12-4 with TRBJ1-1; unclear D gene. The TCR was taken from a man aged 70-80 years with acute or convalescent COVID-19. This chain's CDR3 is CASRAESFTEAFF. The CDR3 coding sequence is TGTGCCAGCAGGGCGGAGTCCTTCACTGAAGCTTTCTTT.